This TCR beta chain was captured by sequencing in a study of blood T cell repertoires in COVID-19. Background on the study: PBMCs, B-cell-depleted T cells, or T cells provided the cDNA or gDNA that made up the material.

Patients in Seattle were enrolled during active infection, then followed longitudinally. Authors' processing steps: Amplification of reference gene primers was used by the study to estimate nucleated cell counts. TCRdb's copy holds only in-frame clones and misses some; the assay was immunoSEQ multiplex PCR. The DNA gave D and trimming, while V, J and clone size come from that table. The sample includes about 210,000 clones, approximately 85% of them seen just once. CDR1 and CDR2 from the germline V gene are LGHDT and YNNKEL (reference sequence). The CDR3 totals 13 residues. The V and J ends lost 2 bases and 6 bases respectively, with 10 bases between them.

The sequenced material came from peripheral blood. The TCR was taken from a man aged 45-60 years with COVID-19, enrolled during active disease. The rearrangement uses TRBV3-1 (or the pseudogene TRBV3-2) and TRBJ1-2; D is unclear. As DNA, the CDR3 is TGTGCCAGCAGCCAAAGTCCCGGGAATGGCTACACCTTC. Its protein product is CASSQSPGNGYTF.